Presented here are 17 T cell receptor beta chains from one specimen sequenced in a study of blood T cell repertoires in COVID-19. The data were produced by immunoSEQ multiplex PCR, yet TCRdb's version contains in-frame clones alone and is incomplete. The repertoire holds tens of thousands of clones, with 75% as singletons. Sequencing input: peripheral blood. All receptors come from a man aged 65-85 years with acute or convalescent COVID-19.

The genes are TRBV10-1 and TRBJ2-1, with a possible D match to TRBD2 (6 bases). The CDR3 consists of 14 residues. V lost 6 bases to trimming and J lost 5 bases, with 14 bases between them. CDR1 WNHNN and CDR2 SYGVQD come from the germline V gene (reference sequence). Here the CDR3 reads CASSEAGLNNEQFF. The CDR3 bases are TGCGCCAGCAGCGAGGCGGGATTAAACAATGAGCAGTTCTTC.

The V gene is TRBV24-1, the J gene TRBJ2-7; 10 bases fit TRBD2. Germline CDR1 and CDR2: KGHDR and SFDVKD. This CDR3 spans 15 amino acids. V was clipped by 2 bases and J by 6 bases; unmatched bases: 6. The CDR3 nucleotides are TGTGCCACCAGTGATTGGGTAGCGGGAGGCTCCGAGCAGTACTTC. It yields the protein CATSDWVAGGSEQYF.

This sequence joins TRBV24-1 and TRBJ2-1; 9 bases align to TRBD2. This CDR3 is built from 16 residues. V trimming: 1 base; J trimming: 3 bases; junction bases outside the gene matches: 3. Looked up from germline, CDR1 is KGHDR and CDR2 is SFDVKD. CDR3 amino acids: CATSDFGGRGYNEQFF. CDR3 DNA sequence: TGTGCCACCAGTGATTTTGGCGGGAGGGGCTACAATGAGCAGTTCTTC.

This clone has just one count. The V gene is TRBV19, the J gene TRBJ1-6; 8 bases fit TRBD1. The CDR3 extends over 14 amino acids. After removal of 6 bases from V and 5 bases from J, the junction contained 3 bases not matched to a gene. The germline CDR1 and CDR2 sequences are LNHDA and SQIVND (reference sequence). The CDR3 region is CASSPGQDNSPLHF. The DNA of the CDR3 is TGTGCCAGTAGCCCGGGACAGGATAATTCACCCCTCCACTTT.

The V call is TRBV5-1, the J call TRBJ2-3; D unclear. Germline V gives CDR1 SGHRS, CDR2 YFSETQ. The CDR3 extends over 11 amino acids. V lost 6 bases and J 5 bases, leaving 7 bases between the germline ends. This CDR3 reads CASKGEDTQYF. The CDR3 nucleotides read TGCGCCAGCAAAGGAGAAGATACGCAGTATTTT.

CDR3 in DNA: TGTGCCAGCAGTTGGGCTGGGTGGAACACCGGGGAGCTGTTTTTT. Its translation: CASSWAGWNTGELFF. The chain combines TRBV28 with TRBJ2-2; no reliable D call. CDR3 length equals 15 residues. Germline values: CDR1 MDHEN, CDR2 SYDVKM. Trimming removed 4 bases at V and 1 base at J, with 10 bases between.

Of note for this clone: Sequence at one end of the junction differs from germline and may be a read error. J is TRBJ2-7 and V is TRBV7-7; TRBD1 is a possible D gene (6 bases). CDR3 length: 15 amino acids. CDR1 and CDR2 from the germline V gene are SSHAT and FNYEAQ (reference sequence). CDR3 bases: TGTGCTAGCAGTCCGGGACAACCGGGGTACTACGAGCAGTACTTC. Amino acid sequence: CASSPGQPGYYEQYF.

This chain joins TRBV3-1 (or the pseudogene TRBV3-2) and TRBJ2-2, with 8 bases matching TRBD2. After removal of 4 bases from V and 7 bases from J, the junction contained 26 bases not matched to a gene. There are 21 residues in the CDR3. CDR1 LGHDT and CDR2 YNNKEL come from the germline V gene (reference sequence). CDR3 sequence (DNA): TGTGCCAGCAGCCCCCGACCGCTGAGCCCGACTAGCGTAGATCGGGGCGGGGAGCTGTTTTTT. It is translated as CASSPRPLSPTSVDRGGELFF.

This clone was recorded only once. This chain uses TRBV28 with TRBJ1-4; a possible D gene is TRBD1 (6 bases). CDR1 and CDR2 (germline): MDHEN, SYDVKM. The CDR3 loop spans 13 amino acids. Trimming cost V 4 bases and J 10 bases, with 13 bases left between them. CDR3 protein: CASSSGQNRKLFF. CDR3 DNA: TGTGCCAGCAGTTCAGGACAGAATCGAAAACTGTTTTTT.

The rearrangement uses TRBV27 and TRBJ2-5, with 8 bases identical to TRBD2. The CDR3 loop spans 14 amino acids. Germline V gene lookup returns CDR1 MNHEY and CDR2 SMNVEV (reference sequence). J was trimmed by 1 base and V by 3 bases; bases with no gene match: 1. CDR3 in amino acids: CASSFTSGQETQYF. Here the CDR3 DNA reads TGTGCCAGCAGTTTTACTAGCGGCCAAGAGACCCAGTACTTC.

The J gene is TRBJ1-5, the V gene TRBV28, with TRBD1 as a possible D gene (5 bases). The CDR3 has 13 residues. CDR1 and CDR2 from the germline V gene are MDHEN and SYDVKM. The V gene lost 2 bases and the J gene lost 10 bases, with 12 bases spanning the gap. CDR3 amino acids: CASSLKGIGPQHF. The CDR3 DNA reads TGTGCCAGCAGTTTAAAGGGGATTGGTCCCCAGCATTTT.

The CDR3 spells CASTLSSGGPYEQYF. CDR3 nucleotide sequence: TGTGCCAGCACCCTTAGTAGCGGGGGTCCCTACGAGCAGTACTTC. V and J are TRBV11-2 and TRBJ2-7; 9 bases fit TRBD2. Germline CDR1 SGHAT, CDR2 FQNNGV. CDR3 size: 15 residues. Trimming at V came to 7 bases and at J to 2 bases, leaving 9 bases not matched to a gene.

In DNA, the CDR3 is TGTGCCAGCAAAGGGACTAGCGGTTACAATGAGCAGTTCTTC. Translation: CASKGTSGYNEQFF. The chain employs TRBV2 and TRBJ2-1; 11 nucleotides match TRBD2. Per germline, CDR1 SNHLY and CDR2 FYNNEI. V trimming: 7 bases; J trimming: 4 bases; junction bases outside the gene matches: 3. There are 14 residues in the CDR3.

This chain links TRBV9 with TRBJ2-1, with 10 bases identical to TRBD2. This CDR3 is 18 amino acids long. The germline V gene encodes CDR1 SGDLS and CDR2 YYNGEE. V trimming: 0 bases; J trimming: 8 bases; junction bases outside the gene matches: 14. CDR3 in DNA: TGTGCCAGCAGCGTAGACCTAGCGGGAGCTGGATCGTCCTATGAGCAGTTCTTC. Amino acids: CASSVDLAGAGSSYEQFF. Drawing the rest from reference TRBV9 and TRBJ2-1, the complete variable domain is DSGVTQTPKHLITATGQRVTLRCSPRSGDLSVYWYQQSLDQGLQFLIQYYNGEERAKGNILERFSAQQFPDLHSELNLSSLELGDSALYFCASSVDLAGAGSSYEQFFGPGTRLTVL.

The chain combines TRBV28 with TRBJ1-5; 7 bases agree with TRBD1. V was pared by 10 bases and J by 5 bases, with 14 bases of the junction left unmatched. The germline V gene encodes CDR1 MDHEN and CDR2 SYDVKM. The CDR3 totals 15 residues. DNA of the CDR3: TGTGCCACCTCCAGACAGGGAAGGTGGGATCAGCCCCAGCATTTT. Its translation is CATSRQGRWDQPQHF.

The chain uses TRBV28 and TRBJ2-1, with D unclear. The germline V gene encodes CDR1 MDHEN and CDR2 SYDVKM. Trimming cost V 5 bases and J 9 bases, with 8 bases left between them. The CDR3 sequence is 11 residues long. CDR3 nucleotides: TGTGCCAGCAGTCCACAGACTGAGCAGTTCTTC. As protein: CASSPQTEQFF.

The V and J genes are TRBV9 and TRBJ2-2; 12 nucleotides match TRBD2. CDR1 and CDR2 (germline): SGDLS, YYNGEE. V lost 0 bases to trimming and J lost 6 bases; unmatched junction nucleotides: 9. There are 18 residues in the CDR3. The CDR3 loop reads CASSVGMLAGGSSGELFF. CDR3 in DNA: TGTGCCAGCAGCGTAGGGATGCTAGCGGGAGGGAGTTCCGGGGAGCTGTTTTTT.